This TCR beta chain was obtained from a study of beta chain features in type 1 diabetes. The germline V and J ends were trimmed by 6 bases and 3 bases, with 11 bases remaining between them. The CDR3 spans 12 residues. Per the germline V gene, CDR1 is SQVTM and CDR2 is ANQGSEA. The investigators reverse transcribed all of the isolated RNA, so they sequenced expressed TCRB transcripts. Produced via immunoSEQ multiplex PCR; TCRdb's table is partial and in-frame only. Among around 320,000 clones listed, around 15% were seen once. The J gene is TRBJ1-2, the V gene TRBV29-1; tentative D call: TRBD1 (5 bases). Sequencing was performed on central memory CD4+ T cells from blood. The clonotype originates from a man aged 25 to 40 in good health. CDR3 DNA: TGCAGCGTCGCCGACAGCTACTATGGCTACACCTTC. The encoded protein is CSVADSYYGYTF.